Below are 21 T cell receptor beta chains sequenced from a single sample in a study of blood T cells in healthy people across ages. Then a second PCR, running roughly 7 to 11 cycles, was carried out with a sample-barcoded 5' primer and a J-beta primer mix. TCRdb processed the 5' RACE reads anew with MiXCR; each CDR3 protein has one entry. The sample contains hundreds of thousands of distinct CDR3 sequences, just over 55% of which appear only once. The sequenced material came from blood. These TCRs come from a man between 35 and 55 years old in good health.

Written as DNA, the CDR3 is TGTGCCAGCAGTTCCCCCGGGGGCGTAAAGGGCAATGAGCAGTTCTTC. This translates into CASSSPGGVKGNEQFF. J is TRBJ2-1 and V is TRBV28, with D possibly called TRBD1 or TRBD2 (6 bases each). Trimming took 4 bases from V and 6 from J, leaving 19 bases between them. This CDR3 is built from 16 residues. Germline assignment: CDR1 MDHEN and CDR2 SYDVKM.

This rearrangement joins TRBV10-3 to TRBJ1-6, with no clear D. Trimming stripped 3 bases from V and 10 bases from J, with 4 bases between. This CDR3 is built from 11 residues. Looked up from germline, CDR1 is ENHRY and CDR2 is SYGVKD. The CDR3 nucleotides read TGTGCCATCAGTGATGGCTCACCCCTCCACTTT. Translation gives CAISDGSPLHF.

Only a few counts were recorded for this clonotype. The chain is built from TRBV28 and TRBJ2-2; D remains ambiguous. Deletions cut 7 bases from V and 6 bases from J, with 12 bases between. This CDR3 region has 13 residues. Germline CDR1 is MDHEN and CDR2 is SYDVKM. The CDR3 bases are TGTGCCAGCATCAAAGGGAAGGCCGGGGAGCTGTTTTTT. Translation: CASIKGKAGELFF.

The CDR3 region has the DNA TGCGCCAGCAGCCTCGAAGGACAGGGTGCCACAGATACGCAGTATTTT. It translates to CASSLEGQGATDTQYF. The chain combines TRBV4-3 with TRBJ2-3; 8 bases agree with TRBD1. The V and J ends lost 4 bases and 2 bases, in that order; junction bases with no gene match: 8. CDR1 LGHNA and CDR2 YSLEER come from the germline V gene. CDR3 length equals 16 residues.

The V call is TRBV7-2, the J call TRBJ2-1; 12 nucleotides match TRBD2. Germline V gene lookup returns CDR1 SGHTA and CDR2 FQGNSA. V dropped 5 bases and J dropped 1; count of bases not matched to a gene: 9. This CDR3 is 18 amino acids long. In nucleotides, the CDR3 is TGTGCCAGCAGCGGACTCAGACTAGCGGGAGTGTCCTACAATGAGCAGTTCTTC. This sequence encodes CASSGLRLAGVSYNEQFF.

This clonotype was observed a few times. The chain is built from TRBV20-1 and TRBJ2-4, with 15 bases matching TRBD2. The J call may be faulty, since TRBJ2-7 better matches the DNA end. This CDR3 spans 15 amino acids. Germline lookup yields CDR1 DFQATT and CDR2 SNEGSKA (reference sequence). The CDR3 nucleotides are TGCAGTGCCAACTACGGACTAGCGGGAGGGGGCGAGCAGTACTTC. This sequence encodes CSANYGLAGGGEQYF.

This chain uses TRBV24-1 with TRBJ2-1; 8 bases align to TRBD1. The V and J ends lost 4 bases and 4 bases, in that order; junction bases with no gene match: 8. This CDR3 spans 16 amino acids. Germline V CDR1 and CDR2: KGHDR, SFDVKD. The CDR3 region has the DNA TGTGCCACCAGTGACCCTGACAGGGGAGGTTACAATGAGCAGTTCTTC. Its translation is CATSDPDRGGYNEQFF.

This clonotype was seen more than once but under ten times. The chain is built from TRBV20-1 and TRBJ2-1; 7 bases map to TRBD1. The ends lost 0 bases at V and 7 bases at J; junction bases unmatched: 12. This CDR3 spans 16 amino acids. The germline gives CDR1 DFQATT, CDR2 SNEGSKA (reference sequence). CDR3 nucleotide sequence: TGCAGTGCTAGAGATCTTAGGGGGCAAACCTCAAATGAGCAGTTCTTC. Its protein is CSARDLRGQTSNEQFF.

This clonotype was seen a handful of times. The CDR3: CATSRDRLGQGATGELFF. CDR3 nucleotides: TGTGCCACCAGCAGAGATAGATTGGGGCAGGGGGCTACCGGGGAGCTGTTTTTT. V gene TRBV15 combines with J gene TRBJ2-2; 8 bases agree with TRBD1. The CDR3 totals 18 residues. V shed 0 bases and J 5 bases; nucleotides not matched to a gene: 11. The germline V gene encodes CDR1 LNHNV and CDR2 YYDKDF (reference sequence). The variable domain in full, with the rest retrieved from reference TRBV15 and TRBJ2-2, is DAMVIQNPRYQVTQFGKPVTLSCSQTLNHNVMYWYQQKSSQAPKLLFHYYDKDFNNEADTPDNFQSRRPNTSFCFLDIRSPGLGDTAMYLCATSRDRLGQGATGELFFGEGSRLTVL.

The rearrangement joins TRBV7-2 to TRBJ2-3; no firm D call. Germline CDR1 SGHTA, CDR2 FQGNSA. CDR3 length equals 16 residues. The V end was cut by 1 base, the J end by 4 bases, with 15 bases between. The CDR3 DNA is TGTGCCAGCAGCTTAGTTTCAGGCAAACTTGCAGATACGCAGTATTTT. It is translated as CASSLVSGKLADTQYF.

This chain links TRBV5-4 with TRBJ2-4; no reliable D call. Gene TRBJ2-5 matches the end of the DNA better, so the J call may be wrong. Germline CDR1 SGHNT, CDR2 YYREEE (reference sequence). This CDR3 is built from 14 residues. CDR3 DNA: TGTGCCAGCAGCCTACTTTGGGATTTAGAGACCCAGTACTTC. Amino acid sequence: CASSLLWDLETQYF.

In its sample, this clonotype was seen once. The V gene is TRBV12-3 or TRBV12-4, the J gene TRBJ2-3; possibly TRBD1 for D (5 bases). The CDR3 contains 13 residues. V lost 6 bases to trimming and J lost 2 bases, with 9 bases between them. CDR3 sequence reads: CASRGPATDTQYF. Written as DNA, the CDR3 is TGTGCCAGCAGGGGGCCGGCCACAGATACGCAGTATTTT.

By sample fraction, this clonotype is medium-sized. This CDR3 reads CASSDALSYEQYF. The DNA of the CDR3 is TGTGCCAGCAGTGACGCGCTTTCCTACGAGCAGTACTTC. The chain recombines TRBV6-1 with TRBJ2-7, with D unresolved. Germline CDR1 MNHNS, CDR2 SASEGT. Trimming cost V 3 bases and J 1 base, with 7 bases left between them. There are 13 residues in the CDR3.

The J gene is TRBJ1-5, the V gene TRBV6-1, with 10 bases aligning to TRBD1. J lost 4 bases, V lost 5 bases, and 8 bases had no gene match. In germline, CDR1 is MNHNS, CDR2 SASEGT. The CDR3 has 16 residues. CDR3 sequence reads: CASSLSWDRGNQPQHF. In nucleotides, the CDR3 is TGTGCCAGCAGTCTCTCATGGGACAGGGGAAATCAGCCCCAGCATTTT.

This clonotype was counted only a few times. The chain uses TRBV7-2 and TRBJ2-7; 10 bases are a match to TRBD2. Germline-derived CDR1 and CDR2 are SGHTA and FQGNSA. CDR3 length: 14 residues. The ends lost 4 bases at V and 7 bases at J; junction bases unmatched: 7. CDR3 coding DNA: TGTGCCAGCAGCTCACTAGCGGGACTTGGAGAGCAGTACTTC. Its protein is CASSSLAGLGEQYF.

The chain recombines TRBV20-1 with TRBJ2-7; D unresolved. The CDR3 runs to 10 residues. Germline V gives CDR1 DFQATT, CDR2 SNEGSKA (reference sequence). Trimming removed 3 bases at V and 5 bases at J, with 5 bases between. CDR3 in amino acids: CSASKDEQYF. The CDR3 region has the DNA TGCAGTGCTAGTAAGGACGAGCAGTACTTC.

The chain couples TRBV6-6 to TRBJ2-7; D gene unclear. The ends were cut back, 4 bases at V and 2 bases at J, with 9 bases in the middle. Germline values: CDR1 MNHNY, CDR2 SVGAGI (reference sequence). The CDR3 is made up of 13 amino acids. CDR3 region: CASSSPHPYEQYF. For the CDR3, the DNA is TGTGCCAGCAGTTCGCCCCATCCCTACGAGCAGTACTTC.

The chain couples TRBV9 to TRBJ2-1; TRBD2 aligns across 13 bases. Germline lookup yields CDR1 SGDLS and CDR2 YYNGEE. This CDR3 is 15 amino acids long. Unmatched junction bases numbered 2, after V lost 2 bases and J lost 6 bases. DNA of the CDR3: TGTGCCAGCAGCGTTGGACTAGCGGGGGTCAATGAGCAGTTCTTC. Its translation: CASSVGLAGVNEQFF.

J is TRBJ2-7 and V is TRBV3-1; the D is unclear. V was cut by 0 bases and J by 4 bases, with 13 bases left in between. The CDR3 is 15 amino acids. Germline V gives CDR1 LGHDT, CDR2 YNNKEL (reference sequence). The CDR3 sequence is CASSQDGPVTYEQYF. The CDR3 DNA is TGTGCCAGCAGCCAAGATGGGCCAGTAACGTACGAGCAGTACTTC.

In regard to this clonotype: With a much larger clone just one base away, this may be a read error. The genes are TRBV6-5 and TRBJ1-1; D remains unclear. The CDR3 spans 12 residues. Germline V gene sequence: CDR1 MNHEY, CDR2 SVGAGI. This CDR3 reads CASSYRNAEAFF. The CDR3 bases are TGTGCCAGCAGTTACAGGAACGCTGAAGCTTTCTTT.

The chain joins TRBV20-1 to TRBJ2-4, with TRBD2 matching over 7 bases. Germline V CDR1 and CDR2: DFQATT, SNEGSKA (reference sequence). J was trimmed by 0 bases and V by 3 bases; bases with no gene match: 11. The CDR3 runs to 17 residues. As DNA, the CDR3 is TGCAGTGCTAGGACCCAGCGGGACCGCCTAGCCAAAAACATTCAGTACTTC. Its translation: CSARTQRDRLAKNIQYF.